Listed here is a single TCR beta chain. Which antigen it targets is not known. Nothing much larger sits one base from this clone, and base qualities are not available. Taken with the paper, the label for time point translates to: 180 days after allo-HCT. Recipient blood was collected about 28 days before transplant and at days 30, 100 and 180 after transplant. Using Nuclei Lysis Solution, genomic DNA was extracted from unfractionated peripheral blood mononuclear cells that were either fresh or cryopreserved. This entry comes from a study of T cell clonotyping in hematopoietic cell transplantation (dated by TCRdb to the early 2020s). General notes on the study: A total of about 140 blood samples were gathered in the study from 30 to 40 consecutive transplant recipients along with their related donors. Patient recruitment ran from late 2015 to early 2017, and follow-up continued until late 2020 or death.

With the immunoSEQ assay, which is a bias-controlled multiplex PCR relying on V- and J-specific primers, TCR beta CDR3 regions were amplified from genomic DNA. A proprietary barcode and Illumina adapter sequences were added to the CDR3 amplicons in a second PCR step. An Illumina MiSeq instrument was used for sequencing of the CDR3 libraries. Under the source paper's analysis protocol: Export and quality control were done with immunoSEQ Analyzer 3.0, while downstream analyses used R Bioconductor and Immunarch. Repertoire metrics were calculated using only productive rearrangements within the normalized downsampled data set. In the normalized cohort, a clonotype counted as pathologically expanded if the clonotype was larger than 5 templates. The Inverse Simpson Index served as the measure of repertoire diversity. CMV-specificity analyses were carried out on the non-normalized data set to capture all clonotypes. This immuneACCESS table, as held by TCRdb, lists in-frame sequences with V and J called but not all clones. Of the missing ones, under half trace to an unresolved V gene in checked studies; the others have no known cause. That table gives V, J and clone size, and the DNA gave D and trimming. The sample yields about 9,000 clones; about 75% were counted once. Approximately 43% of the sample comes from the top ten.

What the research found in general, with its limitations: The sample size was limited, and because cells were not sorted, the contributions of CD4 and CD8 repertoires could not be separated. Only a small fraction of recipient repertoires overlapped donor repertoires, with over 97% appearing de novo at the given depth. After transplant, TCR diversity in recipients dropped, and pathologically expanded clonotypes climbed progressively between day 30 and day 180. Broader TCR repertoire diversity after transplant was predicted by Inverse Simpson Index values from donors and from recipients before transplant.

The CDR3 sequence holds 15 residues, the cysteine and phenylalanine included. The read is trimmed to its CDR3 DNA, 45 bases read in frame from base 1. As encoded in the germline V gene, CDR1 is MRHNA while CDR2 is SNTAGT. The junction shows trimming of 3 bases on V and 0 bases on J, and the gene matches do not reach 1 base of it. The chain employs TRBV6-4 and TRBJ2-3, and 9 junctional nucleotides match TRBD1. The source material was peripheral blood mononuclear cells, sampled 180 days after allogeneic stem cell transplant. This TCR derives from a female patient aged 50 to 60 who had an allogeneic stem cell transplant from a related donor, so the T cells may come from the graft donor. Some clones in this sample may be carry-over from other donors' samples. The CDR3 protein: CASSEGTGSTDTQYF. The base sequence is TGTGCCAGCAGTGAGGGGACAGGGAGCACAGATACGCAGTATTTT.